The 21 T cell receptor beta chains reported below all come from one sample, sequenced in a study of blood T cell repertoires in COVID-19. Method: immunoSEQ multiplex PCR; TCRdb's copy keeps in-frame clones and lacks some. The table records some 300,000 clones, approximately 90% of them present only once. Material: PBMCs or T cells enriched from blood (not recorded which). The source of these receptors is a woman in her 40s who had recovered from COVID-19.

This clone has more than one count but fewer than ten. The V call is TRBV7-3, the J call TRBJ2-1; 8 nucleotides align to TRBD2. The length of the CDR3 is 15 residues. V shed 4 bases, J shed 6 bases, and the junction held 8 bases outside the gene matches. Germline V gene lookup returns CDR1 SGHTA and CDR2 FQGTGA. CDR3 in amino acids: CASSSMSGGLNEQFF. The CDR3 nucleotides read TGTGCCAGCAGCTCCATGTCGGGGGGGCTCAATGAGCAGTTCTTC.

V and J are TRBV27 and TRBJ2-7; 9 nucleotides match TRBD2. The CDR3 sequence is 14 residues long. Unmatched junction bases numbered 6, after V lost 5 bases and J lost 4 bases. Germline lookup yields CDR1 MNHEY and CDR2 SMNVEV (reference sequence). The CDR3 region is CASSPQAGGYEQYF. CDR3 sequence (DNA): TGTGCCAGCAGTCCTCAAGCGGGAGGATACGAGCAGTACTTC.

This clone showed up just once. The V call is TRBV5-4, the J call TRBJ1-2; tentative D call: TRBD1 (5 bases). The CDR3 covers 13 residues. Germline loops: CDR1 SGHNT, CDR2 YYREEE (reference sequence). Trimming removed 4 bases at V and 8 bases at J, with 15 bases between. The CDR3 DNA is TGTGCCAGCAGCCTCGCGGGGGGTTGGGGCTACACCTTC. It is translated as CASSLAGGWGYTF.

The chain recombines TRBV9 with TRBJ1-6, with TRBD1 matching 8 bases. Germline V gene lookup returns CDR1 SGDLS and CDR2 YYNGEE. The length of the CDR3 is 13 residues. Trimming at V came to 3 bases and at J to 8 bases, leaving 1 base not matched to a gene. The CDR3 DNA reads TGTGCCAGCAGCGAGGGACAGGATTCACCCCTCCACTTT. Protein: CASSEGQDSPLHF.

The rearrangement uses TRBV7-3 and TRBJ2-7; possible D gene TRBD1, 5 bases. The V gene's germline CDR1 is SGHTA and CDR2 FQGTGA. The CDR3 has 15 amino acids. V was cut by 2 bases and J by 1 base, with 12 bases left in between. The chain's CDR3 is CASSLDGAGSYEQYF. The DNA for the CDR3 is TGTGCCAGCAGCTTAGATGGGGCAGGGTCCTACGAGCAGTACTTC.

The V call is TRBV19, the J call TRBJ2-7; 8 nucleotides line up with TRBD1. CDR3 length: 16 residues. In germline, CDR1 is LNHDA, CDR2 SQIVND (reference sequence). Losses at the gene ends were 5 bases for V and 5 bases for J; bases not matched to a gene: 14. The CDR3 loop is CASSGVQGALAHEQYF. The CDR3 DNA follows: TGTGCCAGTAGTGGCGTTCAGGGGGCTTTAGCCCACGAGCAGTACTTC.

V gene TRBV19 combines with J gene TRBJ1-5; 10 bases line up with TRBD1. Germline CDR1 is LNHDA and CDR2 is SQIVND (reference sequence). V dropped 7 bases and J dropped 7; count of bases not matched to a gene: 19. The CDR3 is 18 residues long. CDR3 in DNA: TGTGCCAGTACCTCCGGGGGGACAGGGGAAGGAATAAGACAGCCCCAGCATTTT. Translation gives CASTSGGTGEGIRQPQHF.

The chain joins TRBV7-3 to TRBJ2-7, with TRBD2 matching over 13 bases. The junction had 1 base not matched to a gene; V was cut back by 2 bases and J by 6 bases. From germline, CDR1 is SGHTA and CDR2 FQGTGA. The CDR3 is 14 residues long. CDR3 sequence (DNA): TGTGCCAGCAGCTTAGGACTAGCGGGAGCCGAGCAGTACTTC. Its protein product is CASSLGLAGAEQYF.

V gene TRBV6-5 combines with J gene TRBJ2-5; possible D gene TRBD1, 5 bases. The CDR3 has 14 amino acids. V gave up 6 bases and J gave up 4 bases, with 15 bases separating them. Germline V gene lookup returns CDR1 MNHEY and CDR2 SVGAGI. The CDR3 reads CASSQSWGLETQYF. CDR3 bases: TGTGCCAGCAGCCAATCGTGGGGCTTAGAGACCCAGTACTTC.

The chain recombines TRBV27 with TRBJ2-3, with 7 bases identical to TRBD2. Trimming took 3 bases from V and 5 from J; bases not matched to a gene: 5. The CDR3 loop spans 14 amino acids. From germline, CDR1 is MNHEY and CDR2 SMNVEV (reference sequence). The CDR3, as DNA: TGTGCCAGCAGTTTTGGAAGGGAGGGAGATACGCAGTATTTT. It yields the protein CASSFGREGDTQYF.

The chain is built from TRBV19 and TRBJ2-5; a possible D gene is TRBD1 (6 bases). CDR3 length equals 14 residues. The ends were cut back, 4 bases at V and 1 base at J, with 10 bases in the middle. Germline-derived CDR1 and CDR2 are LNHDA and SQIVND (reference sequence). Here the CDR3 reads CASSKRTAQETQYF. DNA of the CDR3: TGTGCCAGTAGTAAGAGGACAGCCCAAGAGACCCAGTACTTC.

CDR3 bases: TGTGCCTGGAGCCACAGGGCCTATGGCTACACCTTC. This sequence encodes CAWSHRAYGYTF. The V and J genes are TRBV30 and TRBJ1-2; a weak D match, TRBD1 (6 bases). Germline loops: CDR1 GTSNPN, CDR2 SVGIG (reference sequence). Trimming took off 3 bases at V and 4 bases at J, with 9 bases between the two ends. The CDR3 runs 12 residues.

This rearrangement joins TRBV3-1 (or the pseudogene TRBV3-2) to TRBJ2-3, with 7 bases matching TRBD1. This CDR3 is built from 14 residues. Per the germline V gene, CDR1 is LGHDT and CDR2 is YNNKEL (reference sequence). V was pared by 3 bases and J by 2 bases, with 2 bases of the junction left unmatched. CDR3 in amino acids: CASSHGQDTDTQYF. The CDR3 DNA is TGTGCCAGCAGCCACGGACAGGACACAGATACGCAGTATTTT.

The rearrangement joins TRBV20-1 to TRBJ1-3; D remains ambiguous. The CDR3 is made up of 10 amino acids. Looked up from germline, CDR1 is DFQATT and CDR2 is SNEGSKA (reference sequence). Deletions cut 2 bases from V and 8 bases from J, with 4 bases between. CDR3 coding DNA: TGCAGTGCTAGACGTCACACCATATATTTT. Its protein product is CSARRHTIYF.

The chain is built from TRBV15 and TRBJ2-3; 11 nucleotides line up with TRBD2. V was pared by 1 base and J by 2 bases, with 5 bases of the junction left unmatched. Germline CDR1 is LNHNV and CDR2 is YYDKDF (reference sequence). This CDR3 region has 17 residues. CDR3 region: CATSRGRLAGTTDTQYF. The CDR3 DNA is TGTGCCACCAGCAGAGGACGACTAGCGGGAACCACAGATACGCAGTATTTT.

The gene calls are TRBV7-2 and TRBJ2-3, with 13 bases aligning to TRBD2. Germline CDR1 reads SGHTA; CDR2 reads FQGNSA. The CDR3 sequence is 19 residues long. The trim removed 5 bases at V and 2 bases at J, leaving 13 bases unmatched. CDR3 protein: CASSTRTSGRGGNTDTQYF. CDR3 DNA sequence: TGTGCCAGCAGCACCCGGACTAGCGGGAGAGGCGGAAACACAGATACGCAGTATTTT.

The chain is built from TRBV11-2 and TRBJ2-3; TRBD2 agrees at 8 bases. Germline V gene sequence: CDR1 SGHAT, CDR2 FQNNGV. CDR3 length: 14 residues. V shed 7 bases and J 4 bases; nucleotides not matched to a gene: 7. CDR3 DNA sequence: TGTGCCAGCAAGGCGGGGGGCCCTTCAGATACGCAGTATTTT. Protein product: CASKAGGPSDTQYF. Full variable domain (remainder filled in from reference TRBV11-2 and TRBJ2-3): EAGVAQSPRYKIIEKRQSVAFWCNPISGHATLYWYQQILGQGPKLLIQFQNNGVVDDSQLPKDRFSAERLKGVDSTLKIQPAKLEDSAVYLCASKAGGPSDTQYFGPGTRLTVL.

In this sample, this clone turned up once. The same CDR3 also results from other DNA sequences found in this sample. This chain links TRBV30 with TRBJ1-2; D remains ambiguous. The V gene's germline CDR1 is GTSNPN and CDR2 SVGIG (reference sequence). The CDR3 has 11 residues. V dropped 0 bases and J dropped 8 bases, with 7 bases sitting between them. CDR3 sequence reads: CAWSVGGGYTF. The CDR3 nucleotides read TGTGCCTGGAGTGTAGGCGGAGGCTACACCTTC. Full variable domain (remainder filled in from reference TRBV30 and TRBJ1-2): SQTIHQWPATLVQPVGSPLSLECTVEGTSNPNLYWYRQAAGRGLQLLFYSVGIGQISSEVPQNLSASRPQDRQFILSSKKLLLSDSGFYLCAWSVGGGYTFGSGTRLTVV.

V usage is TRBV2 and J usage is TRBJ2-5; D is possibly TRBD2 (6 bases). Looked up from germline, CDR1 is SNHLY and CDR2 is FYNNEI. V lost 6 bases and J lost 5, with 13 bases in between. The CDR3 consists of 13 residues. The CDR3 DNA sequence: TGTGCCAGCAGCCGCGGGATGGAGGAGACCCAGTACTTC. Translated, it gives CASSRGMEETQYF. The variable domain in full, with the rest retrieved from reference TRBV2 and TRBJ2-5, is EPEVTQTPSHQVTQMGQEVILRCVPISNHLYFYWYRQILGQKVEFLVSFYNNEISEKSEIFDDQFSVERPDGSNFTLKIRSTKLEDSAMYFCASSRGMEETQYFGPGTRLLVL.

The V call is TRBV7-2, the J call TRBJ2-7; D may be TRBD1 (5 bases). CDR3 length equals 13 residues. CDR1 SGHTA and CDR2 FQGNSA come from the germline V gene. The ends were cut back, 2 bases at V and 7 bases at J, with 12 bases in the middle. The CDR3 sequence is CASSLLGKGEQYF. In DNA form, the CDR3 reads TGTGCCAGCAGCTTATTAGGGAAGGGGGAGCAGTACTTC.

This chain joins TRBV28 and TRBJ2-1; 8 bases align to TRBD1. V lost 5 bases, J lost 7 bases, and 10 bases stayed unmatched. The CDR3 contains 15 residues. Germline CDR1 reads MDHEN; CDR2 reads SYDVKM. CDR3 nucleotide sequence: TGTGCCAGCAGTAGATCGGGCAGGGGGCCAAATGAGCAGTTCTTC. Its protein is CASSRSGRGPNEQFF.